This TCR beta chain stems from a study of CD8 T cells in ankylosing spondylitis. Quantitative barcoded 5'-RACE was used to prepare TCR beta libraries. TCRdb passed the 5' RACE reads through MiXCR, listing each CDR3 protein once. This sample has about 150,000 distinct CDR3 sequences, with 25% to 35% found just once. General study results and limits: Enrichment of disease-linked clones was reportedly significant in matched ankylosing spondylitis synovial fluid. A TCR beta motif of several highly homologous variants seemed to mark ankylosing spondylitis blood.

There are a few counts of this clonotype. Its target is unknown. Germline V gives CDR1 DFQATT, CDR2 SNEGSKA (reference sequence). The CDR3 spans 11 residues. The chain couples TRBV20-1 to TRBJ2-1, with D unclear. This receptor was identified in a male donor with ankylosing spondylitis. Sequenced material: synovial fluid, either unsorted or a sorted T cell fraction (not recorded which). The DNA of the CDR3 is TGCAGCGCAAATCCCTACAATGAGCAGTTCTTC. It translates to CSANPYNEQFF.